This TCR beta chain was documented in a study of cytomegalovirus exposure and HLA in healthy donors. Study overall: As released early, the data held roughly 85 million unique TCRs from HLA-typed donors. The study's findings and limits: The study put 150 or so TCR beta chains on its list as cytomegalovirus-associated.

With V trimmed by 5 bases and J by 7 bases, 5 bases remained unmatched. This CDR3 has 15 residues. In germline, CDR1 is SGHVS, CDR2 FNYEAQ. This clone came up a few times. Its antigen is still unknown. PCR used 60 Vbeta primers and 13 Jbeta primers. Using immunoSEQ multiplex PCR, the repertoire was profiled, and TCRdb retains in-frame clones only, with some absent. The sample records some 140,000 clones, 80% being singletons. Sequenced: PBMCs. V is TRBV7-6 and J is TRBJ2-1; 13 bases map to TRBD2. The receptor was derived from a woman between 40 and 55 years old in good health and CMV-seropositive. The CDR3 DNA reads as TGTGCCAGCAGCGATTGGACTAGCGGGGGAAATGAGCAGTTCTTC. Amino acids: CASSDWTSGGNEQFF.